This TCR beta chain came from a study of cytomegalovirus exposure and HLA in healthy donors. To note about this clone: Its specificity is not known. This CDR3 is also generated by other DNA sequences in the sample.

Overall study results and limits: Available immune exposure information covered CMV serostatus only. Later genetic work tied a missense DCLRE1C variant to beta-chain V and J trimming. The authors judged a highly shared variant cluster likely a sequencing artifact.

The donors comprised healthy bone marrow donors. The primer mix had 60 Vbeta and 13 Jbeta primers. Sequenced by immunoSEQ multiplex PCR; TCRdb stores in-frame clones only, minus some. The sample records about 140,000 clones, around two thirds being singletons. Trimming shortened V by 4 bases and J by 1 base, and 8 bases separated the two germline ends. Germline V lookup: CDR1 KGHSH, CDR2 LQKENI. There are 15 residues in the CDR3. The chain combines TRBV18 with TRBJ2-6, with unresolved D. The sequence was obtained from a male donor in good health and CMV-seronegative. Sequenced sample: PBMCs. CDR3 DNA sequence: TGTGCCAGCTCACTAACAGTTTCTGGGGCCAACGTCCTGACTTTC. Translation gives CASSLTVSGANVLTF. The complete variable domain, with remaining parts taken from reference TRBV18 and TRBJ2-6, reads NAGVMQNPRHLVRRRGQEARLRCSPMKGHSHVYWYRQLPEEGLKFMVYLQKENIIDESGMPKERFSAEFPKEGPSILRIQQVVRGDSAAYFCASSLTVSGANVLTFGAGSRLTVL.